These 22 T cell receptor beta chains were sequenced from one sample in a study of tumor and adjacent non-tumor tissue in lung cancer. A modified ARM-PCR protocol with three rounds of nested PCR amplified TCRbeta. TCRdb re-derived calls from the multiplex PCR reads in MiXCR, one entry per CDR3 protein. The table lists approximately 90,000 distinct CDR3 sequences, roughly three fifths of them singletons. RNA was extracted from bulk tissue without any cell sorting. Sequenced material: lung tumor tissue. The source of these receptors is a man aged 70 or older with non-small cell lung cancer.

This clonotype has ten or more counts. The chain recombines TRBV4-1 with TRBJ2-2; 7 bases are shared with TRBD2. Germline V gene sequence: CDR1 MGHRA, CDR2 YSYEKL. The CDR3 consists of 15 residues. The J segment lost 7 bases and the V segment lost 3 bases, leaving 8 bases of the junction unmatched. As DNA, the CDR3 is TGCGCCAGCAGCCAGGAAGGTCTAGCGGTCGGGGAGCTGTTTTTT. Its protein is CASSQEGLAVGELFF.

As for this clonotype: Since a much larger clone is just one base distant, this may be a read error. The J gene is TRBJ2-7, the V gene TRBV29-1; D might be TRBD2 (5 bases). This CDR3 contains 14 residues. Per germline, CDR1 SQVTM and CDR2 ANQGSEA. The CDR3 DNA sequence: TGCTGCGTTGCCTCTAGACCGGGAAGCTACGAGCAGTACTTC. Translated: CCVASRPGSYEQYF.

This clonotype was counted once. At one end the junction does not follow the germline gene, possibly because of a read error. The genes are TRBV11-2 and TRBJ2-2; 7 bases agree with TRBD1. Germline CDR1 and CDR2: SGHAT and FQNNGV. The CDR3 is made up of 16 amino acids. CDR3 in DNA: TGTGCCAACAGCCCACAGGGGACCTTGTTCGCCGGGGAGCTGTTTTTT. Translation gives CANSPQGTLFAGELFF.

For this clonotype: It may be a read error: a sequence one base away is much more abundant. The chain combines TRBV5-8 with TRBJ2-3; D is possibly TRBD2 (6 bases). This CDR3 is 15 amino acids long. CDR1 is SGHTS, CDR2 YDEGEE, per germline. CDR3 residues: CANSWGTRSTDTQYF. The CDR3 DNA reads as TGTGCCAACAGCTGGGGGACTCGCAGCACAGATACGCAGTATTTT.

The chain combines TRBV6-2 or TRBV6-3 with TRBJ2-4; D possibly matches TRBD1 or TRBD2 (5 bases each). The V end was cut by 6 bases, the J end by 7 bases, with 19 bases between. CDR1 and CDR2 (germline): MNHEY, SVGEGT. The CDR3 has 15 residues. The CDR3 DNA follows: TGTGCCAGCAGGGCGACGGGGCGGTCCCAGAACATTCAGTACTTC. Amino acid sequence: CASRATGRSQNIQYF.

Sample share makes this clonotype medium-sized. The chain has TRBV11-2 and TRBJ2-7, with 10 positions matching TRBD1. Looked up from germline, CDR1 is SGHAT and CDR2 is FQNNGV. The CDR3 runs to 14 residues. The V and J ends lost 3 bases and 5 bases, in that order; junction bases with no gene match: 4. Here the CDR3 DNA reads TGTGCCAGCAGCTTGCGGGACAGGGGCGACGAGCAGTACTTC. It encodes CASSLRDRGDEQYF.

This clonotype was counted many times. The V call is TRBV10-2, the J call TRBJ1-1, with D unclear. This CDR3 contains 12 residues. The germline V gene has CDR1 WSHSY and CDR2 SAAADI. Trimming took 8 bases from V and 5 from J, leaving 12 bases between them. The DNA of the CDR3 is TGCGCCAGCGGGGAGGGAGATACTGAAGCTTTCTTT. This gives the protein CASGEGDTEAFF.

This sequence joins TRBV5-1 and TRBJ1-1; D unclear. CDR1 and CDR2 from the germline V gene are SGHRS and YFSETQ. The CDR3 length is 12 residues. Trimming shortened V by 0 bases and J by 10 bases, and 10 bases separated the two germline ends. CDR3 nucleotides: TGCGCCAGCAGCTTGGGGACTGCCAGAGCTTTCTTT. As protein: CASSLGTARAFF.

The chain employs TRBV6-5 and TRBJ2-6; D is perhaps TRBD1 (5 bases). Trimming took off 2 bases at V and 18 bases at J, with 26 bases between the two ends. The CDR3 is 16 amino acids. The germline CDR1 and CDR2 sequences are MNHEY and SVGAGI. The CDR3 DNA reads TGTGCCAGCAGTTACCTGGCAGGCTCTGGGGCCAACGCCCCGACTTTC. It is translated as CASSYLAGSGANAPTF.

With regard to this clonotype: This clone may be a read error of a much larger clone one base away. V is TRBV20-1 and J is TRBJ2-7; D is unresolved. The CDR3 loop spans 13 amino acids. Germline lookup yields CDR1 DFQATT and CDR2 SNEGSKA (reference sequence). Trimming cost V 3 bases and J 0 bases, with 9 bases left between them. The CDR3, as DNA: TGCAGTGCTAGCCGCTGTCCCTCCTACGAGCAGTACTTC. Encoded protein: CSASRCPSYEQYF.

This clonotype was seen only a few times. This chain uses TRBV5-1 with TRBJ2-1; D possibly matches TRBD1 or TRBD2 (5 bases each). The V end lost 4 bases, the J end lost 3 bases, and 11 bases lay between the germline ends. CDR1 and CDR2 (germline): SGHRS, YFSETQ. The CDR3 extends over 14 amino acids. The CDR3 region has the DNA TGCGCCAGCAGCGGGACCTTATACTACAATGAGCAGTTCTTC. It is translated as CASSGTLYYNEQFF.

This chain uses TRBV20-1 with TRBJ2-7; D perhaps matches TRBD2 (7 bases). CDR1 is DFQATT, CDR2 SNEGSKA, per germline (reference sequence). Trimming left V 4 bases short and J 4 bases short, with 20 bases between. This CDR3 spans 15 amino acids. The CDR3 bases are TGCAGTGCTACCCTCCCTCGGGCGGGGGCTTACGAGCAGTACTTC. This encodes CSATLPRAGAYEQYF.

The V and J genes are TRBV29-1 and TRBJ2-5; D perhaps matches TRBD2 (6 bases). The CDR3 is 15 residues long. Germline V gene data show CDR1 as SQVTM and CDR2 as ANQGSEA. The V gene lost 5 bases and the J gene lost 5 bases, with 21 bases spanning the gap. Here the CDR3 reads CSVMWAGAGKETQYF. The CDR3 coding sequence is TGCAGCGTTATGTGGGCGGGTGCGGGAAAGGAGACCCAGTACTTC.

Many counts were recorded for this clonotype. The rearrangement links TRBV29-1 to TRBJ1-1; D call uncertain. This CDR3 comprises 11 residues. Germline CDR1 is SQVTM and CDR2 is ANQGSEA. V shed 7 bases and J shed 3 bases, with 9 bases lying between them. The CDR3 reads CSARADTEAFF. In nucleotides, the CDR3 is TGCAGCGCCCGGGCCGACACTGAAGCTTTCTTT.

As regards this clonotype: It may be a read error: a sequence one base away is much more abundant. The chain has TRBV20-1 and TRBJ2-5; TRBD2 agrees at 8 bases. There are 13 residues in the CDR3. Germline lookup yields CDR1 DFQATT and CDR2 SNEGSKA (reference sequence). CDR3 nucleotides: TGCAGTTCTAGAGGTCTAGCGGGCGAGACCCAGTACTTC. Its translation is CSSRGLAGETQYF.

This sequence joins TRBV4-1 and TRBJ2-5; possible D gene TRBD2, 5 bases. This CDR3 comprises 18 residues. Germline CDR1 is MGHRA and CDR2 is YSYEKL. Trimming took 4 bases from V and 2 from J, leaving 23 bases between them. The CDR3 protein is CASSRVVSGNGPQETQYF. CDR3 in DNA: TGCGCCAGCAGCCGAGTTGTATCGGGGAATGGTCCACAAGAGACCCAGTACTTC.

This clonotype was counted many times. The chain couples TRBV6-1 to TRBJ2-1; TRBD2 agrees at 9 bases. The CDR3 runs 16 residues. Per the germline V gene, CDR1 is MNHNS and CDR2 is SASEGT. The ends lost 2 bases at V and 4 bases at J; junction bases unmatched: 6. CDR3 sequence reads: CASSESLAGPYNEQFF. CDR3 coding DNA: TGTGCCAGCAGTGAATCCCTAGCGGGGCCGTACAATGAGCAGTTCTTC.

This clonotype has a count of ten or more. The chain carries TRBV12-1 and TRBJ2-5; the table's D gene call, TRBD1, was not cross checked with the DNA. TRBV12-1 represents a pseudogene. The CDR3 covers 15 residues. The DNA of the CDR3 is TGTGCCAGCAGCTCCCAACGGGACCCAGGAAGGACCCAGTACTTC. The encoded protein is CASSSQRDPGRTQYF.

This clonotype was counted between two and nine times. The junction shows a germline mismatch at one end, possibly a read error. The chain carries TRBV20-1 and TRBJ2-3; D is possibly TRBD1 (6 bases). This CDR3 is 14 amino acids long. Germline lookup yields CDR1 DFQATT and CDR2 SNEGSKA (reference sequence). This chain's CDR3 is CGARLGTLTDTQYF. The CDR3 DNA reads TGCGGTGCTAGATTGGGGACACTGACAGATACGCAGTATTTT.

This chain connects TRBV20-1 to TRBJ1-5; 9 bases agree with TRBD1. Germline CDR1 DFQATT, CDR2 SNEGSKA (reference sequence). With 6 bases clipped from V and 5 bases from J, the junction kept 8 bases outside the gene matches. This CDR3 contains 14 residues. Here the CDR3 DNA reads TGCAGTGCCCGAGCGGGACAGGGTTATCAGCCCCAGCATTTT. Translated, it gives CSARAGQGYQPQHF.

Turning to this clonotype: An end of the junction differs from the germline gene, which may be a read error. The V and J genes are TRBV6-5 and TRBJ1-6; no firm D call. Germline-derived CDR1 and CDR2 are MNHEY and SVGAGI. CDR3 length: 15 amino acids. The CDR3 protein is CASSHAFWWDSALHF. The CDR3 DNA follows: TGTGCCAGCAGCCACGCTTTTTGGTGGGATTCAGCCCTCCACTTT.

This clonotype was detected many times. The chain uses TRBV4-1 and TRBJ1-4; D is possibly TRBD1 (5 bases). Between the trimmed V and J ends, which lost 1 base and 0 bases, there was a span of 15 bases. The CDR3 sequence is 18 residues long. Germline CDR1 is MGHRA and CDR2 is YSYEKL. CDR3 in amino acids: CASSQGFRELSTNEKLFF. DNA of the CDR3: TGCGCCAGCAGCCAAGGGTTCAGGGAACTATCAACTAATGAAAAACTGTTTTTT.